This entry is about one T cell receptor beta chain. The CDR3 runs to 12 residues. Trimming removed 6 bases from V and 6 bases from J, with 11 bases in between. Regions amplified from RNA transcripts were the TCR beta CDR3 regions. Carried out on the TCR CDR3, a first-round RT-PCR used the HTBI primer set. TCRdb used MiXCR to reprocess the multiplex PCR reads, holding one entry per CDR3 protein. This sample has about 520,000 distinct CDR3 sequences, with around 22% found just once. This entry belongs to a study of T cells in Graves' hyperthyroidism and ophthalmopathy. The sequencing sample was made of blood. This chain uses TRBV12-3 or TRBV12-4 with TRBJ2-5; D is unclear. This clonotype was obtained from a woman under 40 with Graves' ophthalmopathy. CDR3 coding DNA: TGTGCCAGCAGGGGCAGTACGAAGACCCAGTACTTC. Its translation is CASRGSTKTQYF.